This T cell receptor beta chain was recovered during a study of shared clonotypes between healthy human individuals. Generated by immunoSEQ multiplex PCR, the TCRdb table keeps only in-frame clones and is missing some. This sample has over 400,000 clones, with approximately 94% found just once. Trimming cost V 4 bases and J 4 bases; bases outside gene matches: 22. The CDR3 runs 20 residues. Only one count was recorded for this clone. The source material was naive CD4+ T cells sorted from blood. The subset is: CD45RA+ positively selected. The rearrangement links TRBV23-1 to TRBJ2-7; TRBD1 aligns across 10 bases. TRBV23-1 is an ORF, and what it does is uncertain. The clonotype comes from a woman in her thirties in good health. This chain's CDR3 is CASSPIYRQGASCGTYEQYF. CDR3 in DNA: TGCGCCAGCAGTCCCATATACAGACAGGGGGCCAGTTGTGGGACGTACGAGCAGTACTTC.